Sequencing of this T cell receptor beta chain was carried out in a study of blood T cell repertoires in COVID-19. Here immunoSEQ multiplex PCR was the method, and the copy in TCRdb shows in-frame clones only, minus some. In the table there are 200,000 to 300,000 clones, approximately 87% of which are singletons. Germline V CDR1 and CDR2: SNHLY, FYNNEI. The CDR3 loop spans 19 amino acids. V shed 6 bases and J 8 bases; nucleotides not matched to a gene: 19. Sequencing was done on a sample of peripheral blood. This receptor was taken from a woman aged 50 to 60 with acute or convalescent COVID-19. This chain links TRBV2 with TRBJ2-1; TRBD2 matches at 13 bases. CDR3 amino acids: CASSPRGTSGKVGAHEQFF. The CDR3 bases are TGTGCCAGCAGCCCTAGGGGGACTAGCGGGAAGGTAGGCGCCCATGAGCAGTTCTTC.